This T cell receptor beta chain is drawn from a study of TIL therapy for anti-PD-1-resistant metastatic lung cancer. Study-level background: Most patients had lung adenocarcinoma; several tumors were EGFR-mutant, two ALK-rearranged; half smoked currently or formerly. Overall study findings and caveats: TIL clonotype persistence in blood showed no apparent association with response.

V dropped 0 bases and J dropped 1 base, with 6 bases sitting between them. Per germline, CDR1 SEHNR and CDR2 FQNEAQ (reference sequence). The CDR3 spans 14 residues. In regard to this clone: Its matching antigen is unknown.

The time point: pre-treatment sample, taken before nivolumab and TIL therapy. The libraries were made with immunoSEQ v3. Method: immunoSEQ multiplex PCR; TCRdb's copy keeps in-frame clones and lacks some. The sample includes about 15,000 clones, roughly 86% seen only once; the top ten take more than 0.8%. The source was blood, collected at baseline. The receptor was derived from a person aged 25 to 80 with non-small cell lung cancer. The chain combines TRBV7-9 with TRBJ1-1; D may be TRBD1 (5 bases). The DNA of the CDR3 is TGTGCCAGCAGCTTAGCGCAGGGGAACACTGAAGCTTTCTTT. Protein: CASSLAQGNTEAFF.